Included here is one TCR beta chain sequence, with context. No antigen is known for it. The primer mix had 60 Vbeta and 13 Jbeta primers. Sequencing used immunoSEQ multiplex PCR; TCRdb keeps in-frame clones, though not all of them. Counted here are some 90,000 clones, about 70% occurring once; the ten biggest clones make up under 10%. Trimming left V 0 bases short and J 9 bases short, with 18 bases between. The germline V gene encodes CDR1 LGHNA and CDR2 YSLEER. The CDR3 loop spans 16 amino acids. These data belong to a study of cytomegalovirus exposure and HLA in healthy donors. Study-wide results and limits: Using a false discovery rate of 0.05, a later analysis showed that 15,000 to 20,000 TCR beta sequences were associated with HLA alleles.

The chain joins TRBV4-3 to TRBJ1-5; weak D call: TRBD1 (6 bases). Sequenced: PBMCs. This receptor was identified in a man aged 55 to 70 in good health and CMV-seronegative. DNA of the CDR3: TGCGCCAGCAGCCAAGATGCGGGGGCCCGTACCCGGCCCCAGCATTTT. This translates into CASSQDAGARTRPQHF.